This T cell receptor beta chain was retrieved from a study of persistence of HIV-infected CD4 T cells. Study summary: CD4+ T cells responding to CMV or HIV-1 Gag were isolated.

This clone was seen only once. Its antigen is not identified. Sequencing used immunoSEQ version 4 in survey mode. The method was immunoSEQ multiplex PCR; TCRdb's version includes in-frame clones alone and lacks a portion of them. The table lists approximately 39,000 clones, 82% of them singletons. Broader study findings: Compared with CD3/CD28-stimulated cells, CMV- and Gag-responding cells showed lower TCRbeta richness. Bulk TCR data could not be restricted to HIV-1-infected CMV-responding cells. Degenerate expanded CDR3beta sequences were enriched among CMV- and Gag-responding cells.

Germline trimming cut 0 bases from V and 6 bases from J; bases unmatched to any gene: 5. This CDR3 has 14 residues. Germline loops: CDR1 MNHEY, CDR2 SVGAGI. Cells were stimulated with overlapping HIV-1 Gag 15-mer peptides. Sorted nonresponding memory CD4+ T cells were CD40L-negative, CD69-negative, CD45RO-high. Source: cultured CD4+ T cells from PBMCs, taken from a patient who received antiretroviral therapy. The TCR originated in an adult with HIV. The donor label of this sample is uncertain. The chain is built from TRBV6-5 and TRBJ2-7, with 7 positions matching TRBD2. Written as DNA, the CDR3 is TGTGCCAGCAGTTACTCGATGGGAGGGAGCGAGCAGTACTTC. Its protein product is CASSYSMGGSEQYF.